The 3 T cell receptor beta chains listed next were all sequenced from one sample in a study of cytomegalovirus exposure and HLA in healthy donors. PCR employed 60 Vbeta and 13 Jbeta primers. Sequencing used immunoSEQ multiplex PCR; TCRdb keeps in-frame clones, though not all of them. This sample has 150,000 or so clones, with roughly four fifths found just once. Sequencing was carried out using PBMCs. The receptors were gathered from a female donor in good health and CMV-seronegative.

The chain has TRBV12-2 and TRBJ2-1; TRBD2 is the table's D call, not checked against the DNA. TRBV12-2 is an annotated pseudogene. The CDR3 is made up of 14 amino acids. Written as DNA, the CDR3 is TGTGCAAGTCGCTTAAGGGGACTGAGAAATGAGCAGTTCTTC. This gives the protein CASRLRGLRNEQFF.

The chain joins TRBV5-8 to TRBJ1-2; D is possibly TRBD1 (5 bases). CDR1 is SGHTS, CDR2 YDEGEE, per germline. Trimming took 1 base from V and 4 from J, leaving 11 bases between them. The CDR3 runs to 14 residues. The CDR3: CASSLSDSFYGYTF. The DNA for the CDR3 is TGTGCCAGCAGCTTGTCTGACAGTTTCTATGGCTACACCTTC.

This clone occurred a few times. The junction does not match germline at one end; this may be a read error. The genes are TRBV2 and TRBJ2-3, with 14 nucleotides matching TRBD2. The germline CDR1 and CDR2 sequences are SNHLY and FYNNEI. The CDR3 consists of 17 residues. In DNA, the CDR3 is TGTGCCAGCACAAGACTAGCGGGGGGGACTAGCACAGATACGCAGTGTTTT. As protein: CASTRLAGGTSTDTQCF.